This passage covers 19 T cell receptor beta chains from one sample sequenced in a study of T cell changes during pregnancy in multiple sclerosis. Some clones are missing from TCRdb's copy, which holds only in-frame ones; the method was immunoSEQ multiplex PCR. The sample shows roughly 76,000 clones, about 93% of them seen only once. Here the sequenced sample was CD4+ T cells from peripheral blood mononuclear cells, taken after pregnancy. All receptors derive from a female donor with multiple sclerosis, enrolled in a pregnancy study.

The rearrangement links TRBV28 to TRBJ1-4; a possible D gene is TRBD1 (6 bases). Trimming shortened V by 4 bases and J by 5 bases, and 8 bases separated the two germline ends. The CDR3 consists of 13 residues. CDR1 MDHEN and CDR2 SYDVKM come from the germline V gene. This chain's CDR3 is CASSSGQNEKLFF. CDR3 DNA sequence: TGTGCCAGCAGTTCCGGACAGAATGAAAAACTGTTTTTT.

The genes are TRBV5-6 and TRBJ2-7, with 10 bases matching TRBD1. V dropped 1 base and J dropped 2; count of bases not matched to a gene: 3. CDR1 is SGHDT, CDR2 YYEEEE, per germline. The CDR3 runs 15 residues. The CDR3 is CASSLFGTGAYEQYF. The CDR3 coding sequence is TGTGCCAGCAGCTTGTTTGGGACAGGGGCCTACGAGCAGTACTTC.

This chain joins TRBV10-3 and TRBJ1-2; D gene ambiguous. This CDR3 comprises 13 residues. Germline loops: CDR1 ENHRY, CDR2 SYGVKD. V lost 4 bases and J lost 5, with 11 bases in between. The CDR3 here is CAISVVGGYGYTF. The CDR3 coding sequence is TGTGCCATCAGTGTGGTGGGAGGTTATGGCTACACCTTC.

CDR3 bases: TGTGCCAGCAGCCAAGCGGGAGTGGGGAACACTGAAGCTTTCTTT. Residues: CASSQAGVGNTEAFF. The chain couples TRBV4-2 to TRBJ1-1; D ambiguous. Germline values: CDR1 LGHNA, CDR2 YNFKEQ. The V end lost 1 base, the J end lost 1 base, and 10 bases lay between the germline ends. This CDR3 region has 15 residues.

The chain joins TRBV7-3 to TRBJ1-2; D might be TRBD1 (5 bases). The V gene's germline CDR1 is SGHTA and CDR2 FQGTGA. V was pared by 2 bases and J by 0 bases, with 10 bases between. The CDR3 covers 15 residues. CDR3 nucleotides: TGTGCCAGCAGCTTATATCCAGGGTCTAACTATGGCTACACCTTC. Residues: CASSLYPGSNYGYTF.

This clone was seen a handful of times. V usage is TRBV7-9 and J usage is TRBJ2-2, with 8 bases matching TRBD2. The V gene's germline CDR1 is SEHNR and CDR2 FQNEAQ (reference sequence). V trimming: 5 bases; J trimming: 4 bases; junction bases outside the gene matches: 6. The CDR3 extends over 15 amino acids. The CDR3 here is CASSAGGPSTGELFF. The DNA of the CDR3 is TGTGCCAGCAGCGCGGGGGGTCCAAGCACCGGGGAGCTGTTTTTT.

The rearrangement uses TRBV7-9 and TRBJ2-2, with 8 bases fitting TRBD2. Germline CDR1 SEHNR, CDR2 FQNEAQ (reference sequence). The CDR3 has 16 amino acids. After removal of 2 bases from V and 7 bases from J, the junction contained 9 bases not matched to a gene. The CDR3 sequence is CASSLLSGRVGGELFF. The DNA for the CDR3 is TGTGCCAGCAGCTTACTCAGCGGGAGAGTCGGCGGGGAGCTGTTTTTT.

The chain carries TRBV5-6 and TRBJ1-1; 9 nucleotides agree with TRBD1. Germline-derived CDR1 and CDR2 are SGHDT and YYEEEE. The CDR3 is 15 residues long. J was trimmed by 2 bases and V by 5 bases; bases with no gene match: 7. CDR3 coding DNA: TGTGCCAGCAGGGGACAGGGAATTGAAAACACTGAAGCTTTCTTT. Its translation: CASRGQGIENTEAFF.

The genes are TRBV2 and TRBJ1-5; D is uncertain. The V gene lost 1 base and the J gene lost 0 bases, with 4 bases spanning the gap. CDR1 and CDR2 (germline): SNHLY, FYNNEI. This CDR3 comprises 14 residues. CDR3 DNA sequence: TGTGCCAGCAGTGAAGGGCATAGCAATCAGCCCCAGCATTTT. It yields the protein CASSEGHSNQPQHF.

In nucleotides, the CDR3 is TGTGCCAGCAGCCAAACCGGGACAGGGGCAGATACGCAGTATTTT. Translated: CASSQTGTGADTQYF. This chain joins TRBV13 and TRBJ2-3; 10 nucleotides line up with TRBD1. Germline trimming cut 5 bases from V and 4 bases from J; bases unmatched to any gene: 6. CDR3 length: 15 residues. In germline, CDR1 is PRHDT, CDR2 FYEKMQ (reference sequence).

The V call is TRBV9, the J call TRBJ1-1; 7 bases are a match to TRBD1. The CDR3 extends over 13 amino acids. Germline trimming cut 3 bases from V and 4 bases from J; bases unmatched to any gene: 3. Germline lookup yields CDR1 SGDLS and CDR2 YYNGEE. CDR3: CASSEQGLTEAFF. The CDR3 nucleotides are TGTGCCAGCAGCGAACAGGGGCTCACTGAAGCTTTCTTT. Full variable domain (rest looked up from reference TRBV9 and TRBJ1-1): DSGVTQTPKHLITATGQRVTLRCSPRSGDLSVYWYQQSLDQGLQFLIQYYNGEERAKGNILERFSAQQFPDLHSELNLSSLELGDSALYFCASSEQGLTEAFFGQGTRLTVV.

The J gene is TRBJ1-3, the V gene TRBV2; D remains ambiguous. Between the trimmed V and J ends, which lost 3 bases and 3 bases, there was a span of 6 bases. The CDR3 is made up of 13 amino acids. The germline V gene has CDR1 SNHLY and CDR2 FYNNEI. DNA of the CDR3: TGTGCCAGCAGTGATGTCGGTGGAAACACCATATATTTT. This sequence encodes CASSDVGGNTIYF.

DNA for the CDR3: TGTGCCAGCAGCCGGGACAGGGGCTCCTACGAGCAGTACTTC. Amino acid sequence: CASSRDRGSYEQYF. The chain employs TRBV11-3 and TRBJ2-7, with 10 positions matching TRBD1. Germline-derived CDR1 and CDR2 are SGHNT and YENEEA. V was clipped by 5 bases and J by 0 bases; unmatched bases: 1. CDR3 length: 14 residues. Looking up the rest from reference TRBV11-3 and TRBJ2-7 gives the full variable domain: EAGVVQSPRYKIIEKKQPVAFWCNPISGHNTLYWYLQNLGQGPELLIRYENEEAVDDSQLPKDRFSAERLKGVDSTLKIQPAELGDSAVYLCASSRDRGSYEQYFGPGTRLTVT.

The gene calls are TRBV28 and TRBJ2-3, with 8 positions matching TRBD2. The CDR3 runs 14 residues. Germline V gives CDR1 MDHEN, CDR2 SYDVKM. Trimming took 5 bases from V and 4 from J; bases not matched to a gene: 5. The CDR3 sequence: CASSHGTSPDTQYF. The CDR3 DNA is TGTGCCAGCAGTCATGGGACTAGTCCAGATACGCAGTATTTT.

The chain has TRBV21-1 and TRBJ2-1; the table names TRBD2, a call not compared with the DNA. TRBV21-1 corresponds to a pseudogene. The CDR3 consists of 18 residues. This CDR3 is CASSTSLSGARNCDEQFF. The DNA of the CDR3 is TGTGCCAGCAGCACGTCACTCTCGGGAGCCAGGAATTGCGATGAGCAGTTCTTC.

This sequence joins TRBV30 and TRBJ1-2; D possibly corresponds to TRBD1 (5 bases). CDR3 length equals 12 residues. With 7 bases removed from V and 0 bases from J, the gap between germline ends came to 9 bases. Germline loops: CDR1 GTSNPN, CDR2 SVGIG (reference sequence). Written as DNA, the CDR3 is TGTGCCTTTGGGGGGACTAACTATGGCTACACCTTC. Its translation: CAFGGTNYGYTF.

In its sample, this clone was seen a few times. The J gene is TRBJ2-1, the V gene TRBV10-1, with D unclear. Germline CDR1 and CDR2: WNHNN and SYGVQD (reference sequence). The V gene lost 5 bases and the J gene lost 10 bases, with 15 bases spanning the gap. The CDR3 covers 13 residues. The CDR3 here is CASSRTGEGEQFF. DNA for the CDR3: TGCGCCAGCAGTCGTACGGGTGAAGGAGAGCAGTTCTTC.

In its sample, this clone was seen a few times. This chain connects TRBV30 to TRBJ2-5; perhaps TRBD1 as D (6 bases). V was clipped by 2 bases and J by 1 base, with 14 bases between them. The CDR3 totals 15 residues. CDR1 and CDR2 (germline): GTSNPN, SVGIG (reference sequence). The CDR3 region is CAWSRARTVQETQYF. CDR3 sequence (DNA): TGTGCCTGGAGTAGAGCCCGGACAGTCCAAGAGACCCAGTACTTC.

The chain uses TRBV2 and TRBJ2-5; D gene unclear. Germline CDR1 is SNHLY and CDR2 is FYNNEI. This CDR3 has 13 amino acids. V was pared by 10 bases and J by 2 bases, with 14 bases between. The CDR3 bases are TGTGCCACGAGAGCGCTCCGTCAAGAGACCCAGTACTTC. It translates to CATRALRQETQYF.